This T cell receptor (beta chain) was observed in a study of blood T cell repertoires in COVID-19. The CDR3 extends over 18 amino acids. The germline gives CDR1 SGHDT, CDR2 YYEEEE. Losses at the gene ends were 2 bases for V and 3 bases for J; bases not matched to a gene: 14. Data came from immunoSEQ multiplex PCR; TCRdb stores just in-frame clones and leaves some out. The sample includes over 80,000 clones, 79% of them seen just once. The source material was peripheral blood. The sequence came from an elderly woman with active or convalescent COVID-19. The chain combines TRBV5-6 with TRBJ1-1; 9 bases are shared with TRBD1. Here the CDR3 reads CASSFTQGQGWVDTEAFF. For the CDR3, the DNA is TGTGCCAGCAGCTTCACGCAGGGACAGGGATGGGTAGACACTGAAGCTTTCTTT.